The clone carrying this T cell receptor (beta chain) was picked up many times. Its antigen is currently unknown. The CDR3 end falls 3 residues outside the read, so it is completed with the germline J gene. This sample is part of a study of T cell clonality in common variable immunodeficiency. Patients and controls were mostly of Caucasian heritage. Study observations and caveats: Fewer TCRbeta clones were shared among CVID subjects than controls.

CDR1 MNHNS and CDR2 SASEGT come from the germline V gene. This CDR3 is 14 amino acids long. Trimming cost V 4 bases and J 1 base, with 11 bases left between them. TCRdb keeps only in-frame clones here, not all; method: immunoSEQ multiplex PCR. The table lists fewer than 65,000 clones, with no singletons. This chain connects TRBV6-1 to TRBJ2-7, with D possibly matching TRBD1 (5 bases). The source of this sequence is a person between 18 and 75 years old in good health. The sample was peripheral blood mononuclear cells. The CDR3 region is CASSADQGSYEQYF. Incomplete CDR3 DNA: TGTGCCAGCAGTGCTGACCAGGGATCCTACGAG.